This entry describes one T cell receptor beta chain. Its specificity is unknown. The CDR3 is 15 amino acids. The V end lost 3 bases, the J end lost 2 bases, and 11 bases lay between the germline ends. The germline V gene encodes CDR1 KGHSH and CDR2 LQKENI. Measured with immunoSEQ multiplex PCR; TCRdb has only the in-frame clones, and not every one. Of over 150,000 clones in the sample, approximately 87% are singletons; the top ten hold 5.5%. This specimen comes from a study of T cell responses to AZD1222 COVID-19 vaccine. Overall study findings and caveats: Recipients of AZD1222 seropositive at baseline numbered only five or six. The study sampled repertoires only after the peak T cell response. Among the donors, most were white British and more were female, and clonal diversity was possibly underestimated.

This clonotype originated in an adult in good health. Material: peripheral blood, obtained on day 0 of MenACWY control vaccination. The V call is TRBV18, the J call TRBJ2-1, with D perhaps given as TRBD1 or TRBD2 (6 bases each). Written as DNA, the CDR3 is TGTGCCAGCTCACCCAATCGGGGGCCCTACAATGAGCAGTTCTTC. Residues: CASSPNRGPYNEQFF.